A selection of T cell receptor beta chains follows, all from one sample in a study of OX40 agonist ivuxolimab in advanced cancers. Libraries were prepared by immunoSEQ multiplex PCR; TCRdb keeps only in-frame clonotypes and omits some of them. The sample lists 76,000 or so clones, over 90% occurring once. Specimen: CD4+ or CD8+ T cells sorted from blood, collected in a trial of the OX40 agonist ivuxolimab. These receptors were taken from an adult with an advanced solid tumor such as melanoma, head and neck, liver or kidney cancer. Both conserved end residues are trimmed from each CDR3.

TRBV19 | ASLDGRAAYGYT
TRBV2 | ASSEYDSTNEKLF
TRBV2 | ASSVGPNTEAF
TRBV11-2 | ASSPGRPSDTQY
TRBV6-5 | ASSYGTINEQF
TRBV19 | ASSIAADPSSYEQY
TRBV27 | ASSHYRGHTEAF
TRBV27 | ASSLSKRAEAF
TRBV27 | ASSFLGSNQPQH
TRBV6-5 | ASGTNEKLF
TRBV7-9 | ASSLQSNEKLF
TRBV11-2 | ASSLGLQGLSEAF
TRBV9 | ASSLGLAGENTGELF
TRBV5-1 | ASTSQESIQY
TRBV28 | ASSIARHTEAF
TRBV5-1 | ASSADREGYT
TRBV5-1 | ASSSLPGQGYQQY
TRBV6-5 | ASSPRQDSNQPQH
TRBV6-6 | ASSYLTWMNAEAF
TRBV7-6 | ASSDRDRQGVYNSPLH
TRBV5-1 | ASSSVGQGGSYEQY
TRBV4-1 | ASSHIQGLNTEAF
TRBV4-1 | ASSQSREYEQY
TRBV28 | ASSFPPSGTKNPYEQY
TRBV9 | ASSALGLAVHNEQF
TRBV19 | ASSIFGGRESKNIQY
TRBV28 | ASISQQGSDYGYT
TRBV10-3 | AISESAASGIYNEQF
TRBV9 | ASSARTDQSYGYT
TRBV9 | ASSVLRGHREQY
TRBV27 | ASSLGPQTHYGYT
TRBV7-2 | ASSPGDRYYNEQF
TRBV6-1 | ASSEAGTGAYEQY
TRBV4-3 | ASSLLNAEGTEAF
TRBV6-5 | ASSPYPRGGGELF
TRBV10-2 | ASHTGAGELF
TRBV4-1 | ASSTVAASNQPQH
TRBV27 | ASSLHTGELF
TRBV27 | ASSYRGVNTEAF
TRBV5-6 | ASSSGQAGGYT
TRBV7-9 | ASSLGPDQF
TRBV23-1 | AGSGAF
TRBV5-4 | ASSSEEGLNTEAF
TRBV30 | ALKGLQRGYT
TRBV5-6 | ASRGLHYEQY
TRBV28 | ASSFRGRDRAEKLF
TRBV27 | ASAPRRGRTYNEQF
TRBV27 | ASSFGRNYEQY